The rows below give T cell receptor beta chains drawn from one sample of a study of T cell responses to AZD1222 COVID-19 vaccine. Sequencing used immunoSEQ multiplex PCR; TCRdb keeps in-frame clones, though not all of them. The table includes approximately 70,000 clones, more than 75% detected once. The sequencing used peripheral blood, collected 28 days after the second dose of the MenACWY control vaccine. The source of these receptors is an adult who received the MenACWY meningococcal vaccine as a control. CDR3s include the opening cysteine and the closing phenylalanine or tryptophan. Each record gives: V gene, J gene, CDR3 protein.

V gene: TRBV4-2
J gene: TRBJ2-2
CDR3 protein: CASSQDPAGNTGELFF

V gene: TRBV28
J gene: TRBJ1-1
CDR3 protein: CASSTTPKSGEAFF

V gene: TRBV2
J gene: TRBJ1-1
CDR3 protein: CASSALGQANTEAFF

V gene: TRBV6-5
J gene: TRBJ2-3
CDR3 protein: CASQRGADTQYF

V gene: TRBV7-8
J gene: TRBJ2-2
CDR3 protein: CASSRGFNTGELFF

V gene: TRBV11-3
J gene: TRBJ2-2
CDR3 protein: CASSPDGSTGELFF

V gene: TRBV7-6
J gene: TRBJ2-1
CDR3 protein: CASSPQGAYNEQFF

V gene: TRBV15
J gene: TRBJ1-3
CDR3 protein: CATSRGRGNPGGNTIYF

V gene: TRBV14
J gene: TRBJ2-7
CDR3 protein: CASSPRYREQGQYF

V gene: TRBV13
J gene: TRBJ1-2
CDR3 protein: CASSHRTGQGGYTF

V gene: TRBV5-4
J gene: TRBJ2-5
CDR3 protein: CASRSQETQYF

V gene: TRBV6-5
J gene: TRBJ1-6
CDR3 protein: CASSYTDGNSPLHF

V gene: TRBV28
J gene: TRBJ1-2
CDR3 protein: CASSRGTAYGYTF

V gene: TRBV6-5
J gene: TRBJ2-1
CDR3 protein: CASSSLATRFNEQFF

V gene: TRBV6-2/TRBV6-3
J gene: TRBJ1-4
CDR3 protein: CASSRTEGREKLFF

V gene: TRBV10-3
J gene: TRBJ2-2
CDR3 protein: CAIRATGGAFTGELFF

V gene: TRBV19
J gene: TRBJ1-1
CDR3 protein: CASIPGQINTEAFF

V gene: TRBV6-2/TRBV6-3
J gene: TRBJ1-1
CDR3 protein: CASSSAGAMNTEAFF

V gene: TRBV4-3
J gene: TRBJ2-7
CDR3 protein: CASSQDPGFEQYF

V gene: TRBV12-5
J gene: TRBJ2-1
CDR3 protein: CASRPPVGEQFF

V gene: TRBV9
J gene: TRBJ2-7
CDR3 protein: CASSASSGTYEQYF

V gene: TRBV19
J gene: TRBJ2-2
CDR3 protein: CASSMRGGRTSGLANTGELFF

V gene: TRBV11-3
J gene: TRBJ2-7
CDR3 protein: CASSPIPGGRGEQYF

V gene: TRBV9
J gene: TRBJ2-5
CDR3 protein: CASSLDRVGTQYF

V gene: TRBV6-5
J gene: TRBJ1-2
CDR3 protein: CASSRTPTYGYTF

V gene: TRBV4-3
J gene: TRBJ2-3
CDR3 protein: CASSHQTLAGGPDTQYF

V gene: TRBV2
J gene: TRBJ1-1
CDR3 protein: CASSPIIPDRGAEAFF

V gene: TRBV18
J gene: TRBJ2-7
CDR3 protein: CASSTLEGQGSF

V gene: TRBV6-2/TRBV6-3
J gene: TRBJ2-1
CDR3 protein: CASSYRAQGFF

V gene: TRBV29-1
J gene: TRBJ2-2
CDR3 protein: CSVDRNTGELFF

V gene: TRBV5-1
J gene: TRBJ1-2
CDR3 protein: CASSPGTATNYGYTF

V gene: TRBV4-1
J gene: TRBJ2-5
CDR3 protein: CASSQDSLGGGETQYF

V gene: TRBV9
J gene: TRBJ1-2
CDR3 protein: CASSVGTTINYGYTF

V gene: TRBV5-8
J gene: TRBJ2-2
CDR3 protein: CASRGLANTGELFF

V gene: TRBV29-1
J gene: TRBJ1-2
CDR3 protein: CSVEVFEGGGYTF

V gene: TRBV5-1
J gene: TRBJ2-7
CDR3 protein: CASSILATSYEQYF

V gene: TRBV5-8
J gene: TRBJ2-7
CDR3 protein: CASSSEVGAPYEQYF

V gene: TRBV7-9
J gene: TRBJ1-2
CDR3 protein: CASSGLQGNYGYTF

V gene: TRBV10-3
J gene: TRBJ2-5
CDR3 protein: CAISESGAGAQETQYF

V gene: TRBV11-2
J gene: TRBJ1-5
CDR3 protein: CASTPGGNQPQHF

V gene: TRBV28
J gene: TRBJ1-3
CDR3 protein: CASETSSSGNTIYF

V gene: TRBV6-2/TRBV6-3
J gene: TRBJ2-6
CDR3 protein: CASSRGTGDKPPEGRANVLTF

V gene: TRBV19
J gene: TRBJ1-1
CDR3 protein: CASSNPGQGRTAEAFF

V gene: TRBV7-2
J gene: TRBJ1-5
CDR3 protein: CASSMFGDQPQHF

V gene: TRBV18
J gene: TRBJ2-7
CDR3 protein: CASSPRTSGGYEQYF

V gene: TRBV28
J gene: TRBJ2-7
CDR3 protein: CASGTWRGTYEQYF

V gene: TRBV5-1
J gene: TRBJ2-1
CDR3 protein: CASSPGQGTYNEQFF

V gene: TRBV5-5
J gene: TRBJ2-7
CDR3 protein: CASSPLRRSSYEQYF

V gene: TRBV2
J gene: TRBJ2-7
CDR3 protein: CASSGRTGAIEGQYF

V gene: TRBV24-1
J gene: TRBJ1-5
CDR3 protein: CATSFRSGQPQHF

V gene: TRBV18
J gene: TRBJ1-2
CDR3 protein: CASSPLDRLRYGYTF

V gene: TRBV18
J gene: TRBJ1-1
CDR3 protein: CASSPGGANTEAFF

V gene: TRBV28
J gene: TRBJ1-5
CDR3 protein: CASRPNRGRSSNQPQHF

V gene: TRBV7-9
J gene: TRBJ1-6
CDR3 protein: CASSFLGKGSYNSPLHF

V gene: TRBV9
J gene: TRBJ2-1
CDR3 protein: CASSGKGESLEGPSYNEQFF

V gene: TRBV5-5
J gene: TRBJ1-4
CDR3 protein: CASSSTGSSGEKLFF

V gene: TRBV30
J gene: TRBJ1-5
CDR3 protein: CAWSVRRTGHQPQHF

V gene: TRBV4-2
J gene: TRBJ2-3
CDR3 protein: CASSLNSGGSTDTQYF